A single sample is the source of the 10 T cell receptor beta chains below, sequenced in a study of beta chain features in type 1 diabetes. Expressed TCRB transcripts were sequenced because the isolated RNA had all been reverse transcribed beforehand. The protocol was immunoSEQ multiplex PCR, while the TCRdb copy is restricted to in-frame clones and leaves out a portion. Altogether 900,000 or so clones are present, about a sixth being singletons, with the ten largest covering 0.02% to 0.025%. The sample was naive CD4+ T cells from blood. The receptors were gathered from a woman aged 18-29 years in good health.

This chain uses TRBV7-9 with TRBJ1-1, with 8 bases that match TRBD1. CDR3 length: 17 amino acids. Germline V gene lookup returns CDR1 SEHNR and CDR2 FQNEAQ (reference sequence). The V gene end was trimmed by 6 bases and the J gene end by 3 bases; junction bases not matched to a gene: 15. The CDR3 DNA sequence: TGTGCCAGCAGAAGTCAGGGGGCCGTGAGGTCGGACACTGAAGCTTTCTTT. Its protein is CASRSQGAVRSDTEAFF.

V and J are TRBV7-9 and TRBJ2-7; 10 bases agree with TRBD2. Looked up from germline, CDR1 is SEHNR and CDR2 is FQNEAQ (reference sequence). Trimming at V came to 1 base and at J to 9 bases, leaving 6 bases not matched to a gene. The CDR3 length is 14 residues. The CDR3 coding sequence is TGTGCCAGCAGCTTAGAAAGCGGGAGGGCCGTGCAGTACTTC. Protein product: CASSLESGRAVQYF. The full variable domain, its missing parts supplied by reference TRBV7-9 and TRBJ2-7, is DTGVSQNPRHKITKRGQNVTFRCDPISEHNRLYWYRQTLGQGPEFLTYFQNEAQLEKSRLLSDRFSAERPKGSFSTLEIQRTEQGDSAMYLCASSLESGRAVQYFGPGTRLTVT.

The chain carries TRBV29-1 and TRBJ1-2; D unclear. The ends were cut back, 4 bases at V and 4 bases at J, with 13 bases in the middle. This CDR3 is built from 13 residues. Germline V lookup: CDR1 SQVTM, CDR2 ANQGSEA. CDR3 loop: CSVGGELGYGYTF. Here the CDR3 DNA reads TGCAGCGTTGGCGGAGAACTGGGCTATGGCTACACCTTC. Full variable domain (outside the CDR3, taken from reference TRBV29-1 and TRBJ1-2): SAVISQKPSRDICQRGTSLTIQCQVDSQVTMMFWYRQQPGQSLTLIATANQGSEATYESGFVIDKFPISRPNLTFSTLTVSNMSPEDSSIYLCSVGGELGYGYTFGSGTRLTVV.

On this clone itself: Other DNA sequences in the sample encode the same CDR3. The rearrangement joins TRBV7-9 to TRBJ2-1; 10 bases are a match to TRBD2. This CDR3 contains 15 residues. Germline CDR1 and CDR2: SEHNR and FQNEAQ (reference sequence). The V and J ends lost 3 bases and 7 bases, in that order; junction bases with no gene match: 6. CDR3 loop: CASSLLAGVGNEQFF. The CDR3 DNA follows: TGTGCCAGCAGCTTGCTAGCGGGAGTAGGAAATGAGCAGTTCTTC.

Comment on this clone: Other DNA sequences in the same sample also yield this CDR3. The CDR3, as DNA: TGCAGTGCTGTAGCCAAAAACATTCAGTACTTC. Translation gives CSAVAKNIQYF. The chain recombines TRBV20-1 with TRBJ2-4; D is undetermined. CDR1 is DFQATT and CDR2 is SNEGSKA in the germline V gene (reference sequence). The CDR3 length is 11 residues. Trimming pared 5 bases from V and 0 bases from J, leaving 2 bases between.

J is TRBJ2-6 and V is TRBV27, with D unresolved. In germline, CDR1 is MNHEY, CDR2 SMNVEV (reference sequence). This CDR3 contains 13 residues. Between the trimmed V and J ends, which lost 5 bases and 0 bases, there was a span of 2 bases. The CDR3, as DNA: TGTGCCAGCAGTATCTCTGGGGCCAACGTCCTGACTTTC. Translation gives CASSISGANVLTF.

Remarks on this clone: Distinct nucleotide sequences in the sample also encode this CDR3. CDR3 amino acids: CASSLGLAGFTDTQYF. Here the CDR3 DNA reads TGTGCCAGCAGTTTGGGACTAGCGGGGTTCACAGATACGCAGTATTTT. V gene TRBV28 combines with J gene TRBJ2-3; TRBD2 agrees at 13 bases. There are 16 residues in the CDR3. After removal of 3 bases from V and 2 bases from J, the junction contained 2 bases not matched to a gene. CDR1 and CDR2 (germline): MDHEN, SYDVKM. Variable domain in full (rest from reference TRBV28 and TRBJ2-3): DVKVTQSSRYLVKRTGEKVFLECVQDMDHENMFWYRQDPGLGLRLIYFSYDVKMKEKGDIPEGYSVSREKKERFSLILESASTNQTSMYLCASSLGLAGFTDTQYFGPGTRLTVL.

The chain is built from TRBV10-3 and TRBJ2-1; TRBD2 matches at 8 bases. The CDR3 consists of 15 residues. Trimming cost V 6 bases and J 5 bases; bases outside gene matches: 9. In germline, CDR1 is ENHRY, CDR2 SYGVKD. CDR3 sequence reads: CAISQAGTRNNEQFF. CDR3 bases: TGTGCCATCAGCCAAGCTGGGACTAGAAACAATGAGCAGTTCTTC.

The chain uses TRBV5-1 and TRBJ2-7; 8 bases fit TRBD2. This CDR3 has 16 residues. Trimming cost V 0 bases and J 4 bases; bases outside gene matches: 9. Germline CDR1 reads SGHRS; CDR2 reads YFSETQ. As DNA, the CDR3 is TGCGCCAGCAGCTTGGACCCCCTTCGGGAGGGATACGAGCAGTACTTC. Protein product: CASSLDPLREGYEQYF.

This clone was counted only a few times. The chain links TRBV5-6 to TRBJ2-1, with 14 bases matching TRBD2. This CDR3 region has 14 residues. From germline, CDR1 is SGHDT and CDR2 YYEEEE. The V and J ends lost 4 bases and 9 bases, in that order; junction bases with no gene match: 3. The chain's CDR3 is CASSHGTSGSEQFF. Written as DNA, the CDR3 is TGTGCCAGCAGCCATGGGACTAGCGGGAGTGAGCAGTTCTTC.